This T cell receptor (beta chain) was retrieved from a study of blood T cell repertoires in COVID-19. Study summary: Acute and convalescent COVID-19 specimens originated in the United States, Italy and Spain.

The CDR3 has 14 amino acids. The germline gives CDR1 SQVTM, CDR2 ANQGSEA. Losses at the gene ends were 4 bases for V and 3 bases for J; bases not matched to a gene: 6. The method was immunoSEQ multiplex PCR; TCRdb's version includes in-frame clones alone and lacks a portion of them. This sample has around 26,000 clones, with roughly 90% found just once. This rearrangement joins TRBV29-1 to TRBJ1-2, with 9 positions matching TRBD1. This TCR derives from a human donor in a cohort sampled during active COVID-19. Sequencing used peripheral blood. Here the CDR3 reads CSVGKDRGDYGYTF. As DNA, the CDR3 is TGCAGCGTTGGCAAGGACAGGGGTGACTATGGCTACACCTTC.